The 4 T cell receptor beta chains below come from one sample, sequenced in a study of shared T cell receptors in the human thymus. Repertoires were generated with immunoSEQ multiplex PCR, while TCRdb's copy carries only in-frame clones and drops some. Of approximately 730,000 clones in the sample, approximately 85% were seen once. The sample was also reused in another study, on human thymus T cells.

What was sequenced was thymocytes. Source of these receptors: a girl less than two years old with a congenital heart defect.

This clone came up once. At one end, the junction sequence differs from germline, possibly due to a read error. The sample carries other DNA sequences with the same CDR3. This chain uses TRBV4-1 with TRBJ1-6; D is ambiguous. Germline V CDR1 and CDR2: MGHRA, YSYEKL. This CDR3 contains 18 residues. CDR3 coding DNA: TGCGCCAGCAGCCAAAACACGGACGGGAGCTCCTATAATTCCCCCCTCCACTTT. Its protein is CASSQNTDGSSYNSPLHF.

This chain connects TRBV7-9 to TRBJ1-1; possibly TRBD1 for D (5 bases). Trimming stripped 1 base from V and 0 bases from J, with 15 bases between. CDR1 and CDR2 (germline): SEHNR, FQNEAQ (reference sequence). The CDR3 sequence is 17 residues long. The CDR3 DNA follows: TGTGCCAGCAGCTTAGTGGACACCCTGGACATGAACACTGAAGCTTTCTTT. This translates into CASSLVDTLDMNTEAFF.

The V gene is TRBV11-2, the J gene TRBJ1-2; 7 positions match TRBD1. Germline V gives CDR1 SGHAT, CDR2 FQNNGV. V gave up 3 bases and J gave up 3 bases; unmatched junction bases: 10. CDR3 length equals 16 residues. The CDR3 sequence: CASSFSRGNKDYGYTF. CDR3 bases: TGTGCCAGCAGCTTTTCCAGGGGGAATAAGGACTATGGCTACACCTTC.

The chain has TRBV28 and TRBJ1-2, with 7 bases that match TRBD1. The CDR3 has 15 residues. V lost 5 bases, J lost 2 bases, and 8 bases stayed unmatched. Germline values: CDR1 MDHEN, CDR2 SYDVKM. DNA for the CDR3: TGTGCCAGCAGTCCAAATGACAGGGTCAACTATGGCTACACCTTC. The encoded protein is CASSPNDRVNYGYTF.